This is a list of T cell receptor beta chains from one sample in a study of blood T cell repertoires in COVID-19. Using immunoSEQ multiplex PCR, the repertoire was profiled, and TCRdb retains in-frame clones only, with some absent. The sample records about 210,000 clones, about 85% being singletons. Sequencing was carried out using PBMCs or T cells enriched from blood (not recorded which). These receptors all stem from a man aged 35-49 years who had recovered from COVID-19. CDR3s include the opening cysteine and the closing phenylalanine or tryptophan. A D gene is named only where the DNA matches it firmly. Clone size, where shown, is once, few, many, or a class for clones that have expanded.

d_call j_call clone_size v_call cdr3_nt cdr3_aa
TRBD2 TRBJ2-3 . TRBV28 TGTGCCAGCAGTTCAGCGGGGGGAAACGTAGATACGCAGTATTTT CASSSAGGNVDTQYF
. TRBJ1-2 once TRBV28 TGTGCCAGCAGCCCGGGTTTAAATCTGTATCGGTATGGCTACACCTTC CASSPGLNLYRYGYTF
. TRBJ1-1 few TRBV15 TGTGCCACCAGCTCCCGAGGGAGGGGACGTCGGAGCACTGAAGCTTTCTTT CATSSRGRGRRSTEAFF
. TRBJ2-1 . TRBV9 TGTGCCAGCAGCCGTAGCGGAGCCTACAATGAGCAGTTCTTC CASSRSGAYNEQFF
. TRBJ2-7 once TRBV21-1 TGTGCCAGCAGCGACCGGGACAGGGGCGGAATTTCCTACGAGCAGTACTTC CASSDRDRGGISYEQYF
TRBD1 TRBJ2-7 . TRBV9 TGTGCCAGCAGCGTCCTCCCGGGACAGGGGACCTACGAGCAGTACTTC CASSVLPGQGTYEQYF
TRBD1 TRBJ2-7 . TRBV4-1 TGCGCCAGCAGCCAATTCCTCCCGGGACAGGGAAGCTCCTACGAGCAGTACTTC CASSQFLPGQGSSYEQYF
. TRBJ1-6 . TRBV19 TGTGCCAGCCGCGGGGAAGTACGAGGGAATTCACCCCTCCACTTT CASRGEVRGNSPLHF
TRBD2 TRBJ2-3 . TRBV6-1 TGTGCCAGCAGTGAGGGGACTAGCGGGTCCCCCTTGTATTTT CASSEGTSGSPLYF
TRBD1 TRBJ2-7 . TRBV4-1 TGCGCCAGCAGCCGCGAAAGACAGGGCCGGTACGAGCAGTACTTC CASSRERQGRYEQYF
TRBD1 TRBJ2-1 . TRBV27 TGTGCCAGCAGTAAACAGGACAGGGTAGGTGAGCAGTTCTTC CASSKQDRVGEQFF
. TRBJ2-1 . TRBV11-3 TGTGCCAGCAGCTTAAGCTACCACAATGAGCAGTTCTTC CASSLSYHNEQFF
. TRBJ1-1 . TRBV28 TGTGCCTCGAGGGGGGGAATGAACACTGAAGCTTTCTTT CASRGGMNTEAFF
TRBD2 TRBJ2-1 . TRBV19 TGTGCCAGTAGTGCGAGACTAGCGGGAGGTAGTGAGCAGTTCTTC CASSARLAGGSEQFF
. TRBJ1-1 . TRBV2 TGTGCCAGCTCCGGACAGCTCCCCGAAGCTTTCTTT CASSGQLPEAFF
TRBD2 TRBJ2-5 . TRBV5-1 TGCGCCAGCAGCTTGGCCCCTAGCGGGATGCAAGAGACCCAGTACTTC CASSLAPSGMQETQYF
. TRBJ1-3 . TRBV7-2 TGTGCCAGCAGCTCGACACAAGATGGAAACACCATATATTTT CASSSTQDGNTIYF
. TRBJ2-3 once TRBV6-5 TGTGCCAGCAGTTACTCACTCGACACCAACACAGATACGCAGTATTTT CASSYSLDTNTDTQYF
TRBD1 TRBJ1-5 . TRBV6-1 TGTGCCAGCAGTGAAGAGGACAGGAGGGGGCAGCCCCAGCATTTT CASSEEDRRGQPQHF
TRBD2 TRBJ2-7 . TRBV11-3 TGTGCCAGCAGCTCGAGGGGTAGGGGACTAGCCTCCTACGAGCAGTACTTC CASSSRGRGLASYEQYF
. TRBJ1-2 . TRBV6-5 TGTGCCAGCAGTTACTCGGACTCGAGCCTCTATGGCTACACCTTC CASSYSDSSLYGYTF
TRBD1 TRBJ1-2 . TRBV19 TGTGCCAGTAGTGACCCCGGGACAGGAATTGGATATGGCTACACCTTC CASSDPGTGIGYGYTF
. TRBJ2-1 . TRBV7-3 TGTGCCAGCAGCTTAACTAGCGGTACCTACAATGAGCAGTTCTTC CASSLTSGTYNEQFF
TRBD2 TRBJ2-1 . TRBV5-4 TGTGCCAGCAGCCCACGGGGAGGGAGGCCCTCCTACAATGAGCAGTTCTTC CASSPRGGRPSYNEQFF
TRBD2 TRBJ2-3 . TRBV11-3 TGTGCCAGCAGTCTAGCGGGGCGCACAGATACGCAGTATTTT CASSLAGRTDTQYF
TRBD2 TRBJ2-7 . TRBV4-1 TGCGCCAGCAGCCACCCACAACTAGCGAACCCCTACGAGCAGTACTTC CASSHPQLANPYEQYF
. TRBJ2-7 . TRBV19 TGTGCCAGTAGTTTGGCGGAGGGCTACGAGCAGTACTTC CASSLAEGYEQYF
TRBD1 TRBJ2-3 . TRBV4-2 TGTGCCAGCAGCCAAGCTGGACAGGGGGCCACAGATACGCAGTATTTT CASSQAGQGATDTQYF
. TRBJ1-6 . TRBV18 TGTGCCAGCTCACGGGAGGCCTATTCACCCCTCCACTTT CASSREAYSPLHF
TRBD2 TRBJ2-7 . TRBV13 TGTGCCAGCAGCCGATTGGGGCGGGAGGGCATATCGGGGCAGTACTTC CASSRLGREGISGQYF
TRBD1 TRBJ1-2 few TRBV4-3 TGCGCCAGCAGCCCGGGACAGCTCTATGGCTACACCTTC CASSPGQLYGYTF
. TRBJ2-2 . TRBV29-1 TGCAGCGTTACCCGACAGAAGAACACCGGGGAGCTGTTTTTT CSVTRQKNTGELFF
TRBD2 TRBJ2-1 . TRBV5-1 TGCGCCAGCAGCTTGGCGACTAGCGGCAATGAGCAGTTCTTC CASSLATSGNEQFF
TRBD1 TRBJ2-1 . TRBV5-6 TGTGCCAGCAGCGTAGACAGGGGAAGCTCCTACAATGAGCAGTTCTTC CASSVDRGSSYNEQFF
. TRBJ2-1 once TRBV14 TGTGCCAGCAGCCGGAGCTCCTACAATGAGCAGTTCTTC CASSRSSYNEQFF
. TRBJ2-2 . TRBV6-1 TGTGCCAGCAGTGAAGAGGGTGGGCTAGCGTGGGGGGAGCTGTTTTTT CASSEEGGLAWGELFF
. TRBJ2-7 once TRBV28 TGTGCCAGCACAGGGGCGGGTGTCTACGAGCAGTACTTC CASTGAGVYEQYF
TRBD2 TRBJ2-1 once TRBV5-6 TGTGCCAGCAGCTTGGCGACTAGCGGAAACTACAATGAGCAGTTCTTC CASSLATSGNYNEQFF
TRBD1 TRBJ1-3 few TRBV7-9 TGTGCCAGCAGCTTAGCCGCTCAGGGGGAAAACACCATATATTTT CASSLAAQGENTIYF
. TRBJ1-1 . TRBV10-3 TGTGCCATCAGTACCCTTACAGGGAACACTGAAGCTTTCTTT CAISTLTGNTEAFF
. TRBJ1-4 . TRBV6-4 TGTGCCAGCAGTGAACAGGTTGGGGAAAAACTGTTTTTT CASSEQVGEKLFF
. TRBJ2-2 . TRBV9 TGTGCCAGCAGCGTCGACTCCACCGGGGAGCTGTTTTTT CASSVDSTGELFF
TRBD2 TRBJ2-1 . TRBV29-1 TGCAGCGTTGAGGGGACTAGCGGGCTGTCGGGAGGTGAGCAGTTCTTC CSVEGTSGLSGGEQFF
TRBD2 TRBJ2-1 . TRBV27 TGTGCCAGCAGTTTACGGGTGGCGGCTAGCGGGAGAAATGAGCAGTTCTTC CASSLRVAASGRNEQFF
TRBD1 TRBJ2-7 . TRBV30 TGTGCCTGGAGTAAACAGGGGGGCGAGCAGTACTTC CAWSKQGGEQYF
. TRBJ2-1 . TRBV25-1 TGTGCCAGCAGCCCAGAATCCGCAGGGAGGTCCTACAATGAGCAGTTCTTC CASSPESAGRSYNEQFF
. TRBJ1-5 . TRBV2 TGTGCCAGCAGTGACTCACTTAGCAATCAGCCCCAGCATTTT CASSDSLSNQPQHF
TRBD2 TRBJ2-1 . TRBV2 TGTGCCAGCATTTTTCAGCGGGGGTTAAACAATGAGCAGTTCTTC CASIFQRGLNNEQFF
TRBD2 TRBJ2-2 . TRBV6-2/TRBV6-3 TGTGCCAGCAGTTACGTCGCGGGAGCCGGGGAGCTGTTTTTT CASSYVAGAGELFF
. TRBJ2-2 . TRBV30 TGTGCCTGGAGGTGGGCCAGGCGATCCGGGGAGCTGTTTTTT CAWRWARRSGELFF
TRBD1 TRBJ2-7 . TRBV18 TGTGCCAGCTCCGCCGGGACAGGGACCTACGAGCAGTACTTC CASSAGTGTYEQYF
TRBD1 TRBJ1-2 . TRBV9 TGTGCCAGCAGCCCAGGACAGGGGGCCTACTATGGCTACACCTTC CASSPGQGAYYGYTF
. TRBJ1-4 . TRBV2 TGTGCCAGCAGTGAAGCGGTGGGAGCAACTAATGAAAAACTGTTTTTT CASSEAVGATNEKLFF
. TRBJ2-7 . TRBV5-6 TGTGCCAGCAGCAAAGCGACAGGCTCCTACGAGCAGTACTTC CASSKATGSYEQYF
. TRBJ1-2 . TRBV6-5 TGTGCCAGCAGGTCGGGGGATGGCTACACCTTC CASRSGDGYTF
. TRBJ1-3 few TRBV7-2 TGTGCCAGCATCTATAACGCGGGGGTAGGAAACACCATATATTTT CASIYNAGVGNTIYF
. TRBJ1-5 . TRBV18 TGTGCCAGCTCACCGGACAGTAGCAATCAGCCCCAGCATTTT CASSPDSSNQPQHF